These 12 T cell receptor beta chains share one sample of origin, sequenced in a study of control samples from healthy donors and cancer patients. Only in-frame clones appear in the TCRdb table, and some are missing; sequencing was by immunoSEQ multiplex PCR. The data show about 170,000 clones, approximately 90% seen once. The source material was blood. The source of these receptors is a man aged 30 to 45 in good health.

The genes are TRBV4-1 and TRBJ1-6; D perhaps matches TRBD1 (6 bases). Trimming stripped 1 base from V and 10 bases from J, with 14 bases between. The length of the CDR3 is 15 residues. The germline V gene has CDR1 MGHRA and CDR2 YSYEKL. The CDR3 nucleotides are TGCGCCAGCAGCCAAGGGGGGCAGAGGGGCTCACCCCTCCACTTT. This sequence encodes CASSQGGQRGSPLHF.

The chain has TRBV28 and TRBJ1-3; D may be TRBD1 (5 bases). Between the trimmed V and J ends, which lost 10 bases and 4 bases, there was a span of 14 bases. From germline, CDR1 is MDHEN and CDR2 SYDVKM. This CDR3 is built from 13 residues. CDR3 sequence (DNA): TGTGCCACCGAGGAGGGGAAAGGAAACACCATATATTTT. As protein: CATEEGKGNTIYF.

Here the CDR3 reads CASSEFGQNTEAFF. DNA of the CDR3: TGTGCCAGCAGTGAATTTGGACAGAACACTGAAGCTTTCTTT. V and J are TRBV25-1 and TRBJ1-1; a possible D gene is TRBD1 (5 bases). V lost 1 base to trimming and J lost 1 base, with 7 bases between them. The CDR3 extends over 14 amino acids. Germline V lookup: CDR1 MGHDK, CDR2 SYGVNS. Full variable domain (rest looked up from reference TRBV25-1 and TRBJ1-1): EADIYQTPRYLVIGTGKKITLECSQTMGHDKMYWYQQDPGMELHLIHYSYGVNSTEKGDLSSESTVSRIRTEHFPLTLESARPSHTSQYLCASSEFGQNTEAFFGQGTRLTVV.

The rearrangement links TRBV3-1 (or the pseudogene TRBV3-2) to TRBJ1-2; 9 nucleotides align to TRBD1. V dropped 4 bases and J dropped 2; count of bases not matched to a gene: 8. The CDR3 extends over 16 amino acids. Germline V lookup: CDR1 LGHDT, CDR2 YNNKEL (reference sequence). As DNA, the CDR3 is TGTGCCAGCAGCCCGGGACAGGGCCCTCGGAACTATGGCTACACCTTC. It yields the protein CASSPGQGPRNYGYTF.

This chain joins TRBV6-6 and TRBJ2-2, with D unresolved. The CDR3 contains 14 residues. Looked up from germline, CDR1 is MNHNY and CDR2 is SVGAGI (reference sequence). Trimming took off 4 bases at V and 0 bases at J, with 6 bases between the two ends. The CDR3 sequence is CASSFGANTGELFF. DNA of the CDR3: TGTGCCAGCAGTTTTGGGGCGAACACCGGGGAGCTGTTTTTT.

V and J are TRBV10-3 and TRBJ1-5, with D perhaps TRBD1 (6 bases). Germline CDR1 and CDR2: ENHRY and SYGVKD. This CDR3 has 15 amino acids. With 4 bases removed from V and 5 bases from J, the gap between germline ends came to 15 bases. CDR3 DNA sequence: TGTGCCATCAGTGGGAATGAAGGGGGGGATCAGCCCCAGCATTTT. Encoded protein: CAISGNEGGDQPQHF.

The CDR3 DNA reads as TGTGCCAGCAGTGAGGAGAACTATGGCTACACCTTC. Protein: CASSEENYGYTF. The rearrangement uses TRBV25-1 and TRBJ1-2; D is undetermined. The CDR3 extends over 12 amino acids. Trimming took 3 bases from V and 2 from J, leaving 4 bases between them. The germline gives CDR1 MGHDK, CDR2 SYGVNS.

This rearrangement joins TRBV18 to TRBJ1-2; 7 bases agree with TRBD1. CDR1 KGHSH and CDR2 LQKENI come from the germline V gene. The CDR3 length is 14 residues. With V trimmed by 3 bases and J by 6 bases, 7 bases remained unmatched. The DNA of the CDR3 is TGTGCCAGCTCACCTACAGGGGTAAAGGATGGCTACACCTTC. As protein: CASSPTGVKDGYTF.

V gene TRBV3-1 (or the pseudogene TRBV3-2) combines with J gene TRBJ2-7; unclear D gene. Germline CDR1 LGHDT, CDR2 YNNKEL (reference sequence). The CDR3 length is 11 residues. Trimming took 1 base from V and 7 from J, leaving 5 bases between them. As DNA, the CDR3 is TGTGCCAGCAGCCAAGTCGGGGAGCAGTACTTC. This gives the protein CASSQVGEQYF.

This clone was observed once. The genes are TRBV7-2 and TRBJ1-5; no clear D. Trimming cost V 5 bases and J 3 bases, with 8 bases left between them. This CDR3 has 13 amino acids. CDR1 is SGHTA and CDR2 is FQGNSA in the germline V gene. CDR3 bases: TGTGCCAGCAGCAGGACGAACAATCAGCCCCAGCATTTT. Its translation is CASSRTNNQPQHF.

The rearrangement joins TRBV5-4 to TRBJ2-3, with no clear D. The germline gives CDR1 SGHNT, CDR2 YYREEE (reference sequence). The CDR3 length is 13 residues. V gave up 0 bases and J gave up 1 base, with 3 bases separating them. The CDR3 protein is CASSLVGTDTQYF. As DNA, the CDR3 is TGTGCCAGCAGCTTGGTCGGCACAGATACGCAGTATTTT. The entire variable domain, with the rest obtained from reference TRBV5-4 and TRBJ2-3, is as follows: ETGVTQSPTHLIKTRGQQVTLRCSSQSGHNTVSWYQQALGQGPQFIFQYYREEENGRGNFPPRFSGLQFPNYSSELNVNALELDDSALYLCASSLVGTDTQYFGPGTRLTVL.

The rearrangement uses TRBV6-6 and TRBJ1-5; D is unresolved. The CDR3 has 12 amino acids. V dropped 6 bases and J dropped 10 bases, with 13 bases sitting between them. Germline V gene sequence: CDR1 MNHNY, CDR2 SVGAGI (reference sequence). CDR3 sequence reads: CASSPEVGPQHF. CDR3 in DNA: TGTGCCAGCAGCCCAGAGGTAGGACCCCAGCATTTT.